The clone carrying this T cell receptor beta chain was observed once. Antigen specificity is unknown. Execution of the assay was at deep level. Generated by immunoSEQ multiplex PCR, the TCRdb table keeps only in-frame clones and is missing some. The table includes 1,400,000 or so clones, less than 99% detected once. The data were taken from a study of shared clonotypes between healthy human individuals. This CDR3 has 16 residues. V lost 4 bases and J 0 bases, leaving 16 bases between the germline ends. Germline V gives CDR1 SGHRS, CDR2 YFSETQ. Splitting of CD4+ cells produced CD45RA+ naive and CD45RA-negative memory subsets. Study outcomes and limitations: Clonotype sharing among the donors was expected to vary with sequencing depth.

Sequences were obtained from naive CD4+ T cells sorted from blood. Documented subset: CD45RA+ positively selected. The TCR was taken from a man younger than 45 in good health. The chain carries TRBV5-1 and TRBJ1-2; D is possibly TRBD1 (5 bases). The CDR3 sequence: CASSKDGHSANYGYTF. As DNA, the CDR3 is TGCGCCAGCAGCAAGGACGGACACTCAGCTAACTATGGCTACACCTTC.